These 2 T cell receptor beta chains share one sample of origin, sequenced in a study of monozygotic twins with cystic fibrosis. Data came from immunoSEQ multiplex PCR; TCRdb stores just in-frame clones and leaves some out. The table includes tens of thousands of clones, about 97% detected once. Sequenced: blood. The receptors stem from a girl between 5 and 17 years old with cystic fibrosis.

The chain carries TRBV9 and TRBJ1-3; D not certain. The ends were cut back, 3 bases at V and 2 bases at J, with 15 bases in the middle. This CDR3 has 16 amino acids. CDR1 is SGDLS and CDR2 is YYNGEE in the germline V gene. CDR3: CASSALPSLTGNTIYF. The CDR3 DNA sequence: TGTGCCAGCAGCGCTTTACCATCCTTGACTGGAAACACCATATATTTT. Together with reference TRBV9 and TRBJ1-3, the CDR3 gives the full variable domain: DSGVTQTPKHLITATGQRVTLRCSPRSGDLSVYWYQQSLDQGLQFLIQYYNGEERAKGNILERFSAQQFPDLHSELNLSSLELGDSALYFCASSALPSLTGNTIYFGEGSWLTVV.

The rearrangement joins TRBV2 to TRBJ1-2; 10 positions agree with TRBD1. Germline values: CDR1 SNHLY, CDR2 FYNNEI. The CDR3 consists of 12 residues. V shed 7 bases and J 9 bases; nucleotides not matched to a gene: 5. CDR3 sequence reads: CASTGDRGSYTF. CDR3 in DNA: TGTGCCAGCACCGGGGACAGGGGAAGCTACACCTTC. The variable domain in full, completed from reference TRBV2 and TRBJ1-2, reads EPEVTQTPSHQVTQMGQEVILRCVPISNHLYFYWYRQILGQKVEFLVSFYNNEISEKSEIFDDQFSVERPDGSNFTLKIRSTKLEDSAMYFCASTGDRGSYTFGSGTRLTVV.